The source of this TCR beta chain is a study of cytomegalovirus exposure and HLA in healthy donors. The study's findings and limits: A prior analysis recorded that most TCR beta V segments were productive about 87% or about 30% of the time. Three chains linked to CMV were shown in vitro to be specific for CMV antigens. It was taken for granted in presence/absence analyses that sequencing depth across donors was roughly uniform.

A word on this clone: The antigen is undetermined.

V shed 0 bases and J shed 7 bases, with 9 bases lying between them. Germline loops: CDR1 SGHVS, CDR2 FNYEAQ. The CDR3 runs 13 residues. PCR amplification relied on 60 Vbeta primers (plus 13 Jbeta primers). In the authors' workflow: Later work found tens of millions of unique TCR beta chains, with 9.5 million to 14 million shared. Libraries were prepared by immunoSEQ multiplex PCR; TCRdb keeps only in-frame clonotypes and omits some of them. Clonal size and the V and J genes are those of that table, whereas D and trimming came from the DNA. The sample records 70,000 or so clones, less than 70% being singletons.

The sequencing sample was made of PBMCs. This sequence joins TRBV7-6 and TRBJ1-1, with unresolved D. The clonotype originates from a woman in her fifties or sixties in good health and CMV-seronegative. The CDR3 loop reads CASSLARGYEAFF. The CDR3 DNA is TGTGCCAGCAGCTTAGCGCGGGGTTATGAAGCTTTCTTT. Combining the CDR3 with reference TRBV7-6 and TRBJ1-1 gives the whole variable domain GAGVSQSPRYKVTKRGQDVALRCDPISGHVSLYWYRQALGQGPEFLTYFNYEAQQDKSGLPNDRFSAERPEGSISTLTIQRTEQRDSAMYRCASSLARGYEAFFGQGTRLTVV.